These 31 T cell receptor beta chains were sequenced from one sample in a study of immune heterogeneity within non-small cell lung tumors. Multiplex PCR amplified the TCR beta CDR3 region. Its first round ran for around 10 cycles with 32 V and 13 J primers. A single record per CDR3 protein comes from TCRdb applying MiXCR to the multiplex PCR reads. The data show 9,500 to 11,000 distinct CDR3 sequences, approximately 21% seen once. Template material for each sample was around 630 ng of bulk tumor genomic DNA. Biopsies that were spaced far apart were taken, several per primary tumor, during surgery. Undergoing curative surgery were patients whose non-small cell lung cancer was untreated and newly diagnosed. Material for sequencing was lung tumor tissue. These receptors were collected from a man in his fifties or sixties with non-small cell lung cancer.

The rearrangement links TRBV9 to TRBJ2-1; the D call may be TRBD1 or TRBD2 (6 bases each). The V gene lost 0 bases and the J gene lost 13 bases, with 17 bases spanning the gap. Germline V gives CDR1 SGDLS, CDR2 YYNGEE. CDR3 length equals 14 residues. CDR3 loop: CASSVDVMGGAQFF. As DNA, the CDR3 is TGTGCCAGCAGCGTAGATGTTATGGGGGGCGCCCAGTTCTTC.

By share of the sample, this clonotype is medium-sized (0.01 to 0.1%). CDR3 residues: CASSPGQSRGNTEAFF. CDR3 DNA: TGTGCCAGCTCACCGGGACAGTCGAGAGGGAACACTGAAGCTTTCTTT. The chain has TRBV18 and TRBJ1-1, with 7 bases matching TRBD1. Per the germline V gene, CDR1 is KGHSH and CDR2 is LQKENI. This CDR3 spans 16 amino acids. The ends lost 3 bases at V and 1 base at J; junction bases unmatched: 8.

On this clonotype itself: Given a much more abundant clone one base away, this may be a read error. As DNA, the CDR3 is TGTGCGGGGGGGGGCGAGGGAGAGACCCAGTACTTC. Its translation is CAGGGEGETQYF. The V and J genes are TRBV12-5 and TRBJ2-4; D might be TRBD2 (7 bases). The tail of the sequence fits TRBJ2-5 better, so the J call may be wrong. Germline-derived CDR1 and CDR2 are LGHNT and FRNRAP. This CDR3 is built from 12 residues.

The rearrangement uses TRBV12-3 or TRBV12-4 and TRBJ1-6, with D uncertain. The CDR3 length is 14 residues. V gave up 3 bases and J gave up 11 bases, with 14 bases separating them. CDR3 amino acids: CASSFSGPETPLHF. The CDR3 region has the DNA TGTGCCAGCAGTTTCAGCGGACCTGAGACACCCCTCCACTTT.

This clonotype is labeled medium-sized (0.01 to 0.1%). The chain carries TRBV10-2 and TRBJ2-7; D is possibly TRBD1 (6 bases). The CDR3 sequence is 15 residues long. The V gene's germline CDR1 is WSHSY and CDR2 SAAADI. V lost 3 bases, J lost 3 bases, and 15 bases lay in between. The DNA for the CDR3 is TGCGCCAGCAGTGATAGAGTCAGGGGAAGCTACGAGCAGTACTTC. Its protein is CASSDRVRGSYEQYF.

This clonotype was observed many times. The genes are TRBV6-5 and TRBJ2-7, with 10 positions matching TRBD2. V lost 2 bases to trimming and J lost 2 bases; unmatched junction nucleotides: 3. CDR3 length equals 15 residues. Germline V gives CDR1 MNHEY, CDR2 SVGAGI. The CDR3 DNA reads as TGTGCCAGCAGTTACGGGACTAGCGAAGCCTACGAGCAGTACTTC. It encodes CASSYGTSEAYEQYF.

Note on this clonotype: This sequence may be a read error, since a much larger clone differs from it by one base. The chain is built from TRBV18 and TRBJ1-1; tentatively, D is TRBD1 (5 bases). CDR1 is KGHSH and CDR2 is LQKENI in the germline V gene. The CDR3 loop spans 15 amino acids. This CDR3 reads CASTTGGGPNAEAFF. The CDR3 nucleotides are TGTGCCAGCACAACCGGGGGGGGACCGAACGCTGAAGCTTTCTTT.

The rearrangement uses TRBV6-1 and TRBJ1-2; D possibly corresponds to TRBD1 (5 bases). This CDR3 has 14 residues. V was clipped by 5 bases and J by 4 bases, with 14 bases between them. Germline assignment: CDR1 MNHNS and CDR2 SASEGT. CDR3 loop: CASSPSGTVYGYTF. For the CDR3, the DNA is TGTGCCAGCAGTCCCTCAGGGACCGTCTATGGCTACACCTTC.

This clonotype was detected many times. CDR3 loop: CASTGQGYGLNTEAFF. CDR3 DNA sequence: TGCGCCAGCACTGGCCAGGGGTATGGTCTGAACACTGAAGCTTTCTTT. This chain uses TRBV5-1 with TRBJ1-1; a weak D match, TRBD1 (6 bases). The CDR3 spans 16 residues. V gave up 6 bases and J gave up 0 bases, with 18 bases separating them. The germline CDR1 and CDR2 sequences are SGHRS and YFSETQ.

This rearrangement joins TRBV28 to TRBJ2-4; no clear D gene. The germline gives CDR1 MDHEN, CDR2 SYDVKM. The CDR3 is 17 residues long. The V gene lost 6 bases and the J gene lost 0 bases, with 18 bases spanning the gap. CDR3 in amino acids: CASSPTRTVLAKNIQYF. CDR3 bases: TGTGCCAGCAGCCCCACCCGGACGGTGCTAGCCAAAAACATTCAGTACTTC. The complete variable domain, with remaining parts taken from reference TRBV28 and TRBJ2-4, reads DVKVTQSSRYLVKRTGEKVFLECVQDMDHENMFWYRQDPGLGLRLIYFSYDVKMKEKGDIPEGYSVSREKKERFSLILESASTNQTSMYLCASSPTRTVLAKNIQYFGAGTRLSVL.

In this sample, this clonotype is medium-sized. The rearrangement uses TRBV20-1 and TRBJ2-2; no clear D. The V and J ends lost 1 base and 7 bases respectively, with 10 bases between them. Germline V gene data show CDR1 as DFQATT and CDR2 as SNEGSKA (reference sequence). The CDR3 loop spans 13 amino acids. The CDR3 region has the DNA TGCAGTGCTAGAGGGGTCTTGGGCGGGGAGCTGTTTTTT. This translates into CSARGVLGGELFF.

By its share, this clonotype is medium-sized (0.01 to 0.1%). The CDR3 DNA sequence: TGTGCCAGCAGGGGGACAGGGGTTTTCGAGACCCAGTACTTC. It specifies CASRGTGVFETQYF. The V call is TRBV12-3 or TRBV12-4, the J call TRBJ2-5, with 10 bases fitting TRBD1. This CDR3 has 14 residues. Losses at the gene ends were 6 bases for V and 5 bases for J; bases not matched to a gene: 6.

For this clonotype: One end of the junction fails to match germline, which may point to a read error. In DNA, the CDR3 is TGTGCCAGCGGCCCAGCGGACAGGGAGGGTCTATTC. Its protein product is CASGPADREGLF. This chain joins TRBV7-9 and TRBJ2-7, with D possibly matching TRBD1 (8 bases). Germline CDR1 reads SEHNR; CDR2 reads FQNEAQ (reference sequence). This CDR3 region has 12 residues. The variable domain in full, completed from reference TRBV7-9 and TRBJ2-7, reads DTGVSQNPRHKITKRGQNVTFRCDPISEHNRLYWYRQTLGQGPEFLTYFQNEAQLEKSRLLSDRFSAERPKGSFSTLEIQRTEQGDSAMYLCASGPADREGLFGPGTRLTVT.

A remark on this clonotype: With a much larger clone just one base away, this may be a read error. This chain uses TRBV6-4 with TRBJ2-7; D not resolved. V lost 4 bases and J lost 4, with 8 bases in between. The CDR3 has 12 residues. Germline V lookup: CDR1 MRHNA, CDR2 SNTAGT. CDR3 nucleotide sequence: TGTGCCAGCAGTGGGGAACTTTACGAGCAGTACTTC. Protein: CASSGELYEQYF.

V gene TRBV7-9 combines with J gene TRBJ2-7; 10 nucleotides agree with TRBD2. There are 15 residues in the CDR3. V shed 3 bases, J shed 3 bases, and the junction held 5 bases outside the gene matches. Germline V CDR1 and CDR2: SEHNR, FQNEAQ (reference sequence). CDR3 region: CASSFSSGRVYEQYF. The CDR3 DNA reads TGTGCCAGCAGCTTTTCCAGCGGGAGGGTCTACGAGCAGTACTTC.

This clonotype appeared a few times. The chain employs TRBV7-8 and TRBJ1-3; D remains unclear. The CDR3 extends over 15 amino acids. Looked up from germline, CDR1 is SGHVS and CDR2 is FQNEAQ. Trimming removed 3 bases at V and 0 bases at J, with 9 bases between. The CDR3 spells CASSFGRHSGNTIYF. The CDR3 region has the DNA TGTGCCAGCAGCTTCGGGAGGCACTCTGGAAACACCATATATTTT.

The chain uses TRBV18 and TRBJ1-3; the D is unclear. CDR1 KGHSH and CDR2 LQKENI come from the germline V gene. CDR3 length: 15 residues. V lost 2 bases and J 4 bases, leaving 12 bases between the germline ends. DNA for the CDR3: TGTGCCAGCTCACCATCCCGAAAGTTAGGAAACACCATATATTTT. Its translation: CASSPSRKLGNTIYF. Using reference TRBV18 and TRBJ1-3 for the parts outside the CDR3, the full variable domain is NAGVMQNPRHLVRRRGQEARLRCSPMKGHSHVYWYRQLPEEGLKFMVYLQKENIIDESGMPKERFSAEFPKEGPSILRIQQVVRGDSAAYFCASSPSRKLGNTIYFGEGSWLTVV.

In its sample, this clonotype is medium-sized. The chain's CDR3 is CGIYGQGAYEQYF. CDR3 in DNA: TGCGGAATCTACGGACAGGGGGCATACGAGCAGTACTTC. This chain links TRBV20-1 with TRBJ2-7, with TRBD1 identical over 11 bases. The germline V gene has CDR1 DFQATT and CDR2 SNEGSKA (reference sequence). CDR3 size: 13 residues.

The sample holds a few counts of this clonotype. The DNA for the CDR3 is TGTGCCAGCAGCTTAGATGGTAGCGGCACAGATACGCAGTATTTT. This encodes CASSLDGSGTDTQYF. The chain uses TRBV7-2 and TRBJ2-3, with a tentative D call TRBD2 (5 bases). CDR1 is SGHTA, CDR2 FQGNSA, per germline. The CDR3 spans 15 residues. V lost 1 base and J 1 base, leaving 9 bases between the germline ends.

This clonotype rates as medium-sized. The chain joins TRBV6-2 or TRBV6-3 to TRBJ2-7; the D is unclear. V dropped 6 bases and J dropped 5 bases, with 14 bases sitting between them. Germline-derived CDR1 and CDR2 are MNHEY and SVGEGT. This CDR3 contains 13 residues. This CDR3 reads CASRKLSSNEQYF. The CDR3 DNA reads TGTGCCAGCAGAAAACTCTCGTCCAACGAGCAGTACTTC.

By share of the sample, this clonotype is medium-sized. This rearrangement joins TRBV18 to TRBJ1-1, with D tentatively TRBD1 (5 bases). The CDR3 contains 14 residues. V lost 3 bases to trimming and J lost 3 bases, with 11 bases between them. Germline V CDR1 and CDR2: KGHSH, LQKENI. The CDR3 sequence: CASSPGRGDTEAFF. The DNA for the CDR3 is TGTGCCAGCTCACCCGGTAGAGGGGACACTGAAGCTTTCTTT.

This clonotype was detected only a few times. The chain has TRBV2 and TRBJ2-1; D possibly uses TRBD1 or TRBD2 (6 bases each). The V gene lost 1 base and the J gene lost 7 bases, with 14 bases spanning the gap. The germline V gene encodes CDR1 SNHLY and CDR2 FYNNEI. The length of the CDR3 is 15 residues. The CDR3: CASSEGRGEYNEQFF. CDR3 sequence (DNA): TGTGCCAGCAGTGAAGGGAGGGGGGAGTATAATGAGCAGTTCTTC.

This clonotype was counted only a few times. The chain has TRBV20-1 and TRBJ2-2; 9 bases map to TRBD2. In germline, CDR1 is DFQATT, CDR2 SNEGSKA (reference sequence). The CDR3 covers 14 residues. The V gene end was trimmed by 3 bases and the J gene end by 4 bases; junction bases not matched to a gene: 3. Written as DNA, the CDR3 is TGCAGTGCTAGCGGCGGGAGGGCCACCGGGGAGCTGTTTTTT. Translating it yields CSASGGRATGELFF.

The chain recombines TRBV20-1 with TRBJ2-3; no reliable D call. Trimming pared 2 bases from V and 3 bases from J, leaving 12 bases between. Germline loops: CDR1 DFQATT, CDR2 SNEGSKA (reference sequence). The CDR3 has 14 amino acids. The CDR3: CSARHDWKTDTQYF. The DNA for the CDR3 is TGCAGTGCTAGACACGACTGGAAAACAGATACGCAGTATTTT.

This clonotype occurred many times. The chain has TRBV11-2 and TRBJ2-1; D is undetermined. The CDR3 spans 11 residues. The V gene lost 2 bases and the J gene lost 10 bases, with 6 bases spanning the gap. The germline gives CDR1 SGHAT, CDR2 FQNNGV. The CDR3: CASSLLREQFF. For the CDR3, the DNA is TGTGCCAGCAGCTTATTAAGGGAGCAGTTCTTC.

This clonotype is labeled medium-sized. The gene calls are TRBV7-9 and TRBJ1-3; D unresolved. V gave up 6 bases and J gave up 1 base, with 16 bases separating them. The CDR3 has 16 residues. Germline V gene sequence: CDR1 SEHNR, CDR2 FQNEAQ (reference sequence). The CDR3 bases are TGTGCCAGCAGTCTCAGGACCTCAATTTCTGGAAACACCATATATTTT. Translation: CASSLRTSISGNTIYF.

This rearrangement joins TRBV20-1 to TRBJ1-1; TRBD1 might be the D (6 bases). The CDR3 contains 14 residues. Germline V gives CDR1 DFQATT, CDR2 SNEGSKA (reference sequence). Deletions cut 5 bases from V and 6 bases from J, with 19 bases between. CDR3 in DNA: TGCAGTGCTCTAACCGGGACAACTGGTGCTGAAGCTTTCTTT. It encodes CSALTGTTGAEAFF.

Concerning this clonotype itself: Being one base from a much bigger clone, this may be a read error. The chain couples TRBV20-1 to TRBJ2-1; D gene unclear. There are 15 residues in the CDR3. Germline CDR1 and CDR2: DFQATT and SNEGSKA (reference sequence). The DNA of the CDR3 is TGCAGTGCCACTTACTACGATTACTCCTACAATGAGCATTTCTTC. Translated, it gives CSATYYDYSYNEHFF.

On this clonotype itself: Compared with germline, one end of the junction differs, possibly owing to a read error. The rearrangement joins TRBV3-1 to TRBJ2-7; D perhaps matches TRBD2 (6 bases). The V gene's germline CDR1 is LGHDT and CDR2 YNNKEL (reference sequence). The CDR3 has 14 amino acids. CDR3 sequence reads: CAGSPRLDSYEQYF. DNA for the CDR3: TGTGCCGGCAGCCCCAGACTAGACTCCTACGAGCAGTACTTC.

This clonotype is medium-sized (0.01 to 0.1%) by share. The CDR3 spells CAWRGIGGWSYEQYF. The CDR3, as DNA: TGTGCCTGGAGGGGGATCGGGGGATGGTCCTACGAGCAGTACTTC. The chain is built from TRBV30 and TRBJ2-7; the D gene is possibly TRBD2 (6 bases). The germline gives CDR1 GTSNPN, CDR2 SVGIG (reference sequence). Trimming removed 3 bases from V and 1 base from J, with 16 bases in between. The CDR3 length is 15 residues.

V usage is TRBV5-8 and J usage is TRBJ2-7, with D possibly TRBD2 on 6 matching bases. This CDR3 is 14 amino acids long. V lost 2 bases to trimming and J lost 3 bases, with 12 bases between them. CDR1 and CDR2 from the germline V gene are SGHTS and YDEGEE. This CDR3 is CASSLGSGFYEQYF. The DNA of the CDR3 is TGTGCCAGCAGCTTAGGTAGCGGCTTCTACGAGCAGTACTTC.